The 8 T cell receptor beta chains reported below all come from one sample, sequenced in a study of T-cell memory formation after mild COVID-19 listed by TCRdb under 2021. The protocol used for the library was 5' RACE. Sequencing was carried out with an Illumina NovaSeq 6000. The public sequencing data were trimmed at Q25 with fastp and processed into clonotypes with MiXCR by TCRdb, which kept only in-frame beta chains. Every CDR3 protein is listed once, alongside the most common genes and DNA of its rows. The sample contains some 120,000 distinct CDR3 sequences, approximately 15% of them found a single time. In total, the top ten clones hold over 11% of the sample. Material for sequencing was PBMCs or a T cell subset sorted from them (not recorded which). The receptors here all came from an adult woman who had mild COVID-19 (a few samples of this study predate the infection). The sample titles of this study are shuffled in the database, so cell type and time point are left out; the donor was told from shared clones.

This clonotype was seen many times. The chain combines TRBV12-3 or TRBV12-4 with TRBJ1-2; D unresolved. The CDR3 runs to 14 residues. V was clipped by 4 bases and J by 4 bases, with 13 bases between them. DNA for the CDR3: TGTGCCAGCAGTTCACGACGGGGAGCCTATGGCTACACCTTC. Protein: CASSSRRGAYGYTF.

V gene TRBV7-2 combines with J gene TRBJ2-7; D possibly corresponds to TRBD2 (5 bases). CDR3 length: 13 amino acids. Germline CDR1 reads SGHTA; CDR2 reads FQGNSA. Trimming pared 4 bases from V and 3 bases from J, leaving 10 bases between. The CDR3 region has the DNA TGTGCCAGCAGCTGGGAGTTTTACTACGAGCAGTACTTC. It encodes CASSWEFYYEQYF.

This clonotype was counted between two and nine times. V is TRBV7-9 and J is TRBJ2-2; D unclear. In germline, CDR1 is SEHNR, CDR2 FQNEAQ (reference sequence). V was clipped by 6 bases and J by 5 bases, with 7 bases between them. The CDR3 runs 12 residues. The CDR3 nucleotides read TGTGCCAGCAGGGCAGTAACCGGGGAGCTGTTTTTT. Amino acids: CASRAVTGELFF.

This clonotype showed up just a few times. The J gene is TRBJ1-4, the V gene TRBV29-1; possible D gene TRBD1, 5 bases. CDR3 length: 13 amino acids. Germline CDR1 and CDR2: SQVTM and ANQGSEA. V gave up 6 bases and J gave up 5 bases, with 13 bases separating them. The DNA for the CDR3 is TGCAGCGTCCCCATGGGGGAGAATGAAAAACTGTTTTTT. It is translated as CSVPMGENEKLFF. Full variable domain (remainder filled in from reference TRBV29-1 and TRBJ1-4): SAVISQKPSRDICQRGTSLTIQCQVDSQVTMMFWYRQQPGQSLTLIATANQGSEATYESGFVIDKFPISRPNLTFSTLTVSNMSPEDSSIYLCSVPMGENEKLFFGSGTQLSVL.

Only a few counts were recorded for this clonotype. The genes are TRBV29-1 and TRBJ2-1; 7 bases agree with TRBD1. Germline V gene data show CDR1 as SQVTM and CDR2 as ANQGSEA. V trimming: 1 base; J trimming: 2 bases; junction bases outside the gene matches: 2. There are 14 residues in the CDR3. CDR3 region: CSVEAGQTYNEQFF. The CDR3 bases are TGCAGCGTTGAAGCGGGACAGACCTACAATGAGCAGTTCTTC.

The rearrangement joins TRBV12-3 or TRBV12-4 to TRBJ2-2; 7 nucleotides line up with TRBD1. This CDR3 contains 16 residues. V shed 5 bases, J shed 4 bases, and the junction held 10 bases outside the gene matches. The CDR3 sequence: CASSPDRNPSTGELFF. DNA for the CDR3: TGTGCCAGCAGTCCGGACAGGAACCCTTCCACCGGGGAGCTGTTTTTT.

A few counts support this clonotype. This chain uses TRBV6-5 with TRBJ2-2, with 10 positions matching TRBD2. This CDR3 spans 16 amino acids. The V gene's germline CDR1 is MNHEY and CDR2 SVGAGI. V gave up 2 bases and J gave up 6 bases; unmatched junction bases: 6. DNA for the CDR3: TGTGCCAGCAGTTACCAGGCCCTAGCGGGGGCCGGGGAGCTGTTTTTT. This encodes CASSYQALAGAGELFF.

This clonotype was detected only a few times. The chain has TRBV20-1 and TRBJ2-1; tentative D call: TRBD2 (6 bases). The CDR3 length is 16 residues. V was clipped by 1 base and J by 2 bases, with 15 bases between them. The V gene's germline CDR1 is DFQATT and CDR2 SNEGSKA (reference sequence). CDR3 region: CSARARRDRPYNEQFF. For the CDR3, the DNA is TGCAGTGCTAGAGCCAGGCGGGATCGGCCCTACAATGAGCAGTTCTTC.